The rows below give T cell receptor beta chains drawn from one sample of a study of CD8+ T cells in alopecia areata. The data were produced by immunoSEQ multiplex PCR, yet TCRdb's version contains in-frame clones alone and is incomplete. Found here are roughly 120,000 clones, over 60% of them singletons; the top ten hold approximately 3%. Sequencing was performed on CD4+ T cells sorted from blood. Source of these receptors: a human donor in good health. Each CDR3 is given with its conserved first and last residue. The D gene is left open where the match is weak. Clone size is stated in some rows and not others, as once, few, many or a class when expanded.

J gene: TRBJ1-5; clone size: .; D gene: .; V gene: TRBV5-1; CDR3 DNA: TGCGCCAGCAGCTTGGGGGCAGAAAATCAGCCCCAGCATTTT; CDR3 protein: CASSLGAENQPQHF
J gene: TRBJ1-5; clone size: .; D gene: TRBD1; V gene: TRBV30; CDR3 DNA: TGTGCCTGGAGTGCAGGGGGTACCCAGCATTTT; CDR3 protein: CAWSAGGTQHF
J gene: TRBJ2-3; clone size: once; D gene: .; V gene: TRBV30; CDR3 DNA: TGTGCCTGGAGTCGCCTCCCAGGGGACGAGTTTAGCACAGATACGCAGTATTTT; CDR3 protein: CAWSRLPGDEFSTDTQYF
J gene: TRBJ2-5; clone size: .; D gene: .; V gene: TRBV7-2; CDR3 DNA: TGTGCCAGCAGCTTAGGGGCTCAGAGTGAGACCCAGTACTTC; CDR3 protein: CASSLGAQSETQYF
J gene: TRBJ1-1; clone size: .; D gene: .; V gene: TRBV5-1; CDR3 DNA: TGCGCCAGCAGCCCCCGCGACGGTAACACTGAAGCTTTCTTT; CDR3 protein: CASSPRDGNTEAFF
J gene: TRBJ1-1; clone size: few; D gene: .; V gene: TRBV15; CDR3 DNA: TGTGCCACCGGGATTATGAACACTGAAGCTTTCTTT; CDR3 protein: CATGIMNTEAFF
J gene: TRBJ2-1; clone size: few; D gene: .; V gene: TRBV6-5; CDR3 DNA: TGTGCCAGCAGGGACTATCTTGGACACAATGAGCAGTTCTTC; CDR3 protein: CASRDYLGHNEQFF
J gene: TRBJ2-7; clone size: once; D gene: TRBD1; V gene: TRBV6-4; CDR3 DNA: TGTGCCAGCAGTGTGGACAGGGGATACGAGCAGTACTTC; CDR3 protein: CASSVDRGYEQYF
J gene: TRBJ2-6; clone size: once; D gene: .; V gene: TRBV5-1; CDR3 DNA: TGCGCCAGCACCGATGGATGGTCTGGGGCCAACGTCCTGACTTTC; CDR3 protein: CASTDGWSGANVLTF
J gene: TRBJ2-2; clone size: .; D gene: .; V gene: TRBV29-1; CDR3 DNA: TGCAGCGGCCGACAGTTATTCACCGGGGAGCTGTTTTTT; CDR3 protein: CSGRQLFTGELFF
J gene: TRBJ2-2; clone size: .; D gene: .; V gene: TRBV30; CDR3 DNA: TGTGCGGTACCTGGCAGGGGAGCGATCGACACCGGGGAGCTGTTTTTT; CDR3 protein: CAVPGRGAIDTGELFF
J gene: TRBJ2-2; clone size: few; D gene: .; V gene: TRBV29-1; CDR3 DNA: TGCAGCGTTGGGAGGGGAACCGGGGAGCTGTTTTTT; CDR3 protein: CSVGRGTGELFF
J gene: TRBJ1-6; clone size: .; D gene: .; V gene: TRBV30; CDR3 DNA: TGTGCCTGGTCCTCCTCCCCCGAGGGTAATTCACCCCTCCACTTT; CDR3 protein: CAWSSSPEGNSPLHF
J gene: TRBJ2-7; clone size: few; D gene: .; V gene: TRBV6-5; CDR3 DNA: TGTGCCAGCAGCGAGACGGATACCTACGAGCAGTACTTC; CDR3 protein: CASSETDTYEQYF
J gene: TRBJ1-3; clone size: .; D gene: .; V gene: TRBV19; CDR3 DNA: TGTGCCAGTATGTCCTCTGGAAACACCATATATTTT; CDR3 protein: CASMSSGNTIYF
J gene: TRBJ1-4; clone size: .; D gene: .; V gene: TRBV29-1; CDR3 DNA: TGCAGCGTTGTCGCGCCGACCTCAACTAATGAAAAACTGTTTTTT; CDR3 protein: CSVVAPTSTNEKLFF
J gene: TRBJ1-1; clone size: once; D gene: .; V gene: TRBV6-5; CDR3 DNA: TGTGCCAGCAGAGGACAGAACACTGAAGCTTTCTTT; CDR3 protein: CASRGQNTEAFF
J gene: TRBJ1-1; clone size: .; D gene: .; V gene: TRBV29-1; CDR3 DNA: TGCAGCGCCGGGGACTCTAACACTGAAGCTTTCTTT; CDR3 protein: CSAGDSNTEAFF
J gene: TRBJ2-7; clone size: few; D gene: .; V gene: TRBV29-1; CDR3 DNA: TGCAGCGTTGAAGATCCCCAGGGGAACGAGCAGTACTTC; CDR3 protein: CSVEDPQGNEQYF
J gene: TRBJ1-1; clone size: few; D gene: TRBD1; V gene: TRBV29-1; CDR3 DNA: TGCAGCGTTGCGGGACAGAGGAACACTGAAGCTTTCTTT; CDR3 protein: CSVAGQRNTEAFF
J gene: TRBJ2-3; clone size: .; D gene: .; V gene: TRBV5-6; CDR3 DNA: TGTGCCAGCAGCGGAGCAGACAGCACAGATACGCAGTATTTT; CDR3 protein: CASSGADSTDTQYF
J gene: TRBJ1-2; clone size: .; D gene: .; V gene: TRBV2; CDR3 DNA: TGTGCCAGCAGTGACATCTCACCGAGGGGGGGCTACACCTTC; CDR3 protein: CASSDISPRGGYTF
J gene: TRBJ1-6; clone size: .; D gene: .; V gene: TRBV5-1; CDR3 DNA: TGCGCCAGCAGTTTGTGGCAGGTTAATTCACCCCTCCACTTT; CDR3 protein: CASSLWQVNSPLHF
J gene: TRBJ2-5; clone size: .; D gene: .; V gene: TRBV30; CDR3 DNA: TGTGCCTGGGGGACCCAAGAGACCCAGTACTTC; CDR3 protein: CAWGTQETQYF
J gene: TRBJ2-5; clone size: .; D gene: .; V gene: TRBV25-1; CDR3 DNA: TGTGCCAGCGCAGGAATTGCAGAGACCCAGTACTTC; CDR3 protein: CASAGIAETQYF
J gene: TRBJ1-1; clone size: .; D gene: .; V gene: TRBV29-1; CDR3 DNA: TGCAGCGGCGCGGTAGGGGCGAACACTGAAGCTTTCTTT; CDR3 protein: CSGAVGANTEAFF
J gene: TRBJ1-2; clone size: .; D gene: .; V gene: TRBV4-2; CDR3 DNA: TGTGCCAGCAGCCAAGCAGACAGACCGCACTATGGCTACACCTTC; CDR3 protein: CASSQADRPHYGYTF
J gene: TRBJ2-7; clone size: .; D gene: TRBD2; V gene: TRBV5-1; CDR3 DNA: TGCGCCAGCAGTCGCGTAGCGGGGGAGTCCTACGAGCAGTACTTC; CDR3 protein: CASSRVAGESYEQYF
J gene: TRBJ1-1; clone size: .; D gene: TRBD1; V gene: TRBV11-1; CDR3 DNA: TGTGCCAGCAGCCAAAGGGGGACAGAGAACACTGAAGCTTTCTTT; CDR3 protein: CASSQRGTENTEAFF
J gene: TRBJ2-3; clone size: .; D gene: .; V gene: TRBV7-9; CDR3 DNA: TGTGCCAGCAGCACCGGGCCCGGGGCAGATACGCAGTATTTT; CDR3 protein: CASSTGPGADTQYF
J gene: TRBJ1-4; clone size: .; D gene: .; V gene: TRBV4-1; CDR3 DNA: TGCGCCAGCAGCCAAGGAGGACAGATAAATGAAAAACTGTTTTTT; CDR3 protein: CASSQGGQINEKLFF
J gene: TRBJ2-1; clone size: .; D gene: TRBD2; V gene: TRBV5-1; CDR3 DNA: TGCGCCAGCGTCCAGCTAGCGGGGGCCGGAAATGAGCAGTTCTTC; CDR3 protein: CASVQLAGAGNEQFF
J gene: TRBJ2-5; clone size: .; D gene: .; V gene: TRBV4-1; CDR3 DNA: TGCGCCAGCAGCCAAGCCCCCGGAGAGACCCAGTACTTC; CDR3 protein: CASSQAPGETQYF
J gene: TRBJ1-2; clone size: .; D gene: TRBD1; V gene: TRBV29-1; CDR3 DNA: TGCAGCGTTGGCAGGGGGGAGGCTGGCTACACCTTC; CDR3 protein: CSVGRGEAGYTF
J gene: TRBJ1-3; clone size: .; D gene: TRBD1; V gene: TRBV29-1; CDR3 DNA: TGCAGCGTTCGGAACAGGGGGGACACCATATATTTT; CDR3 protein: CSVRNRGDTIYF
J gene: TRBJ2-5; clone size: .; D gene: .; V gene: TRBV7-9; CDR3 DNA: TGTGCCAGCAGCTTAGGGTGGGGGACCCAAGAGACCCAGTACTTC; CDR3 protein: CASSLGWGTQETQYF
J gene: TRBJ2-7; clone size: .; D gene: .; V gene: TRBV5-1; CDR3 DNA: TGCGCCAGCAGCTTGGAACCAGGACCCACCTCCTACTCCTACGAGCAGTACTTC; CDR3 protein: CASSLEPGPTSYSYEQYF
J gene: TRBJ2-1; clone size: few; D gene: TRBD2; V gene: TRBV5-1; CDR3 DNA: TGCGCCAGCACCTTGGGACTAGTGGAGGATGAGCAGTTCTTC; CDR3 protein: CASTLGLVEDEQFF
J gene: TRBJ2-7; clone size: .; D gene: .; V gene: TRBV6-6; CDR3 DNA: TGTGCCAGCAGTTACCCGGCAGGGTCAAGGTACGAGCAGTACTTC; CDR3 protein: CASSYPAGSRYEQYF
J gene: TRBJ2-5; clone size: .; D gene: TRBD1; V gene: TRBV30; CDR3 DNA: TGTGCCTGGAGTGAAGGACAGGGTGTGGAGACCCAGTACTTC; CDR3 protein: CAWSEGQGVETQYF
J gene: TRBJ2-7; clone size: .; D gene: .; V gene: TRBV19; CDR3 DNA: TGTGCCAGTAGTCCATCCGAGACAGGCTCCTACGAGCAGTACTTC; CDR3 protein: CASSPSETGSYEQYF
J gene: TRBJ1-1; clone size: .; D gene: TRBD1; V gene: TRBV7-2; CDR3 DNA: TGTGCCAGTAGCAGACAGGGGAACACTGAAGCTTTCTTT; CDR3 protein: CASSRQGNTEAFF
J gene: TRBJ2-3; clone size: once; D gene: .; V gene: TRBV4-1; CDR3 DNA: TGCGCCAGCAGCCAAGACTCGCGTTTCACAGATACGCAGTATTTT; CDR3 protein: CASSQDSRFTDTQYF